This T cell receptor (beta chain) came from a study of blood T cell repertoires in COVID-19. Study as a whole: Nucleic acid was either cDNA or gDNA, and it came from T cells, B-cell-depleted T cells, or PBMCs.

Germline CDR1 reads SNHLY; CDR2 reads FYNNEI. The V and J ends lost 7 bases and 8 bases, in that order; junction bases with no gene match: 5. The CDR3 extends over 12 amino acids. Libraries were prepared by immunoSEQ multiplex PCR; TCRdb keeps only in-frame clonotypes and omits some of them. Of fewer than 50,000 clones in the sample, around three quarters were seen once. The origin of this receptor is a man aged 80 or over with active or convalescent COVID-19. The sequencing input was peripheral blood. The chain links TRBV2 to TRBJ1-5, with 7 bases matching TRBD1. DNA for the CDR3: TGTGCCAGCACCGCCAGGGGGGAGCCCCAGCATTTT. It codes for CASTARGEPQHF. The complete variable domain, with remaining parts taken from reference TRBV2 and TRBJ1-5, reads EPEVTQTPSHQVTQMGQEVILRCVPISNHLYFYWYRQILGQKVEFLVSFYNNEISEKSEIFDDQFSVERPDGSNFTLKIRSTKLEDSAMYFCASTARGEPQHFGDGTRLSIL.